This TCR beta chain was sequenced for a study of T-cell memory formation after mild COVID-19. As for the study in general: TCR clusters showed largely donor specificity.

UMIs and sample barcodes were carried by the TCR alpha and TCR beta cDNA libraries that 5'RACE produced using constant-segment primers. From the 5' RACE reads, TCRdb called clonotypes with MiXCR, one entry per CDR3 protein. The profile shows fewer than 700,000 distinct CDR3 sequences, over 15% of them singletons. Study results and caveats: Nothing showed for sure that second-wave clones peaking on day 37 were SARS-CoV-2 specific.

This clonotype was counted a few times. What it binds is not known. CDR1 SEHNR and CDR2 FQNEAQ come from the germline V gene (reference sequence). Trimming took off 3 bases at V and 5 bases at J, with 16 bases between the two ends. The CDR3 is made up of 15 amino acids. This TCR was recovered from an adult woman who had mild COVID-19 (a few samples of this study predate the infection). Cell type and time point are not known. Sequenced sample: PBMCs or a T cell subset sorted from them (not recorded which). J is TRBJ1-1 and V is TRBV7-9, with a tentative D call TRBD1 (6 bases). DNA of the CDR3: TGTGCCAGCAGCTTGGCTCGGGGGGCGAATACTGAAGCTTTCTTT. It is translated as CASSLARGANTEAFF.